The subject of this entry is one T cell receptor (beta chain). Its antigen remains unknown. This sample stems from a study of response to subunit inactivated influenza vaccine. Study findings and constraints: New T cells are recruited in small numbers by each seasonal influenza vaccination, according to the authors' suggestion.

TCRdb re-called the RT-PCR reads with MiXCR, one entry per CDR3 protein. The sample lists 700,000 to 900,000 distinct CDR3 sequences, 20% to 25% occurring once. The receptor comes from a man in his forties or fifties who received an inactivated influenza vaccine. The material was PBMCs from blood, obtained roughly 5 days after vaccination.

CDR3 region: CASSQIRDTQYF. The DNA of the CDR3 is TGCGCCAGCAGCCAAATCCGGGATACGCAGTATTTT. The gene calls are TRBV4-1 and TRBJ2-3; unclear D gene. CDR1 is MGHRA, CDR2 YSYEKL, per germline. V was trimmed by 2 bases and J by 6 bases, leaving 6 bases between them. The CDR3 runs to 12 residues.